This is a list of T cell receptor beta chains from one sample in a study of cytomegalovirus exposure and HLA in healthy donors. Method: immunoSEQ multiplex PCR; TCRdb's copy keeps in-frame clones and lacks some. Of about 140,000 clones listed, 55% to 80% were seen once; the top ten hold approximately 15%. Sequenced material: PBMCs. The receptors shown here come from a human donor in good health. CDR3s include the opening cysteine and the closing phenylalanine or tryptophan. Each record gives: D gene, CDR3 length, clone size, J gene, V gene, CDR3 protein, CDR3 DNA. The D gene is left open where the match is weak. Clone size, where shown, is once, few, many, or a class for clones that have expanded.

-,13,-,TRBJ1-5,TRBV30,CAWSALSGQPQHF,TGTGCCTGGAGCGCCTTATCCGGTCAGCCCCAGCATTTT
-,16,few,TRBJ1-3,TRBV4-1,CASSLTAGLYGNTIYF,TGCGCCAGCAGCCTAACAGCGGGATTATATGGAAACACCATATATTTT
-,13,-,TRBJ2-7,TRBV28,CASSLGGSYEQYF,TGTGCCAGCAGTTTGGGGGGTTCCTACGAGCAGTACTTC
-,16,-,TRBJ2-1,TRBV7-9,CAGSGYRGSSYNEQFF,TGTGCCGGCAGCGGATATAGAGGGAGCTCCTACAATGAGCAGTTCTTC
TRBD1,15,few,TRBJ2-7,TRBV14,CASSHSGQGVHEQYF,TGTGCCAGCAGCCATTCGGGACAGGGGGTCCACGAGCAGTACTTC
TRBD1,13,-,TRBJ2-7,TRBV7-9,CASSRQGAYEQYF,TGTGCCAGCAGCCGACAGGGGGCTTACGAGCAGTACTTC
TRBD1,15,few,TRBJ1-4,TRBV25-1,CASSRGTGYDEKLFF,TGTGCCAGCAGCCGCGGGACAGGGTACGATGAAAAACTGTTTTTT
TRBD1,15,once,TRBJ2-3,TRBV28,CASSPGGQGGYTQYF,TGTGCCAGCAGTCCCGGGGGACAGGGGGGATATACGCAGTATTTT
TRBD1,16,-,TRBJ2-2,TRBV29-1,CSVEDPDRAPGGELFF,TGCAGCGTTGAAGACCCCGACAGGGCTCCGGGCGGGGAGCTGTTTTTT
-,17,-,TRBJ2-2,TRBV27,CASSQRIALVRTGELFF,TGTGCCAGCAGCCAACGAATCGCGCTAGTTCGAACCGGGGAGCTGTTTTTT
TRBD1,15,few,TRBJ1-5,TRBV28,CASSLTGRGNQPQHF,TGTGCCAGCAGTTTGACAGGGCGGGGCAATCAGCCCCAGCATTTT
TRBD1,14,once,TRBJ1-1,TRBV5-1,CASGHSGGGTEAFF,TGCGCCAGCGGTCATTCAGGGGGCGGGACTGAAGCTTTCTTT
-,15,-,TRBJ1-5,TRBV7-8,CASSPRQARNQPQHF,TGTGCCAGCAGCCCCCGACAGGCACGCAATCAGCCCCAGCATTTT
-,14,few,TRBJ2-1,TRBV11-3,CASRGTGSYNEQFF,TGTGCCAGCAGGGGCACGGGGTCCTACAATGAGCAGTTCTTC
-,15,few,TRBJ2-5,TRBV25-1,CASSEYKGVKETQYF,TGTGCCAGCAGTGAATATAAGGGGGTGAAGGAGACCCAGTACTTC
-,16,medium-sized,TRBJ1-1,TRBV4-1,CASSQDHGQLNTEAFF,TGCGCCAGCAGCCAAGATCATGGACAGCTGAACACTGAAGCTTTCTTT
-,10,-,TRBJ1-2,TRBV20-1,CSAFSGGYTF,TGCAGTGCTTTTAGCGGTGGCTACACCTTC
-,16,-,TRBJ2-1,TRBV6-5,CASSYSVGESYNEQFF,TGTGCCAGCAGTTACTCGGTCGGGGAATCCTACAATGAGCAGTTCTTC
-,14,once,TRBJ1-5,TRBV19,CASSPRDTNQPQHF,TGTGCCAGTAGTCCCCGGGACACCAATCAGCCCCAGCATTTT
TRBD2,12,-,TRBJ2-1,TRBV6-5,CASSRTSGEQFF,TGTGCCAGCAGTAGAACTAGCGGTGAGCAGTTCTTC
TRBD2,15,-,TRBJ2-7,TRBV13,CASTIAGGTLYEQYF,TGTGCCAGCACCATTGCGGGGGGGACCCTCTACGAGCAGTACTTC
TRBD1,13,-,TRBJ1-1,TRBV7-9,CASSLTGALEAFF,TGTGCCAGCAGCTTGACAGGGGCCCTTGAAGCTTTCTTT
TRBD2,17,-,TRBJ2-3,TRBV15,CATSSLDSGPYTDTQYF,TGTGCCACCAGCAGTCTTGATAGCGGGCCATACACAGATACGCAGTATTTT
TRBD2,15,-,TRBJ2-5,TRBV29-1,CSVADSGSSMETQYF,TGCAGCGTCGCGGATAGCGGGAGTAGTATGGAGACCCAGTACTTC
TRBD2,17,few,TRBJ2-7,TRBV14,CASSQADSGRNRYEQYF,TGTGCCAGCAGCCAAGCGGATAGCGGGAGAAACCGATACGAGCAGTACTTC
-,16,-,TRBJ2-3,TRBV12-5,CASAVRERTSTDTQYF,TGTGCTAGTGCCGTACGTGAGCGGACTAGCACAGATACGCAGTATTTT
-,14,-,TRBJ2-2,TRBV5-1,CASSRLVSTGELFF,TGCGCCAGCAGCCGACTAGTCTCCACCGGGGAGCTGTTTTTT
TRBD1,17,-,TRBJ1-1,TRBV11-2,CASSLRTGIVMNTEAFF,TGTGCCAGCAGCCTTAGGACAGGGATAGTTATGAACACTGAAGCTTTCTTT
-,14,few,TRBJ1-3,TRBV6-1,CASSEWGRGNTIYF,TGTGCCAGCAGTGAATGGGGGCGCGGAAACACCATATATTTT
-,15,-,TRBJ2-7,TRBV6-5,CASSSTTGPVYEQYF,TGTGCCAGCAGTTCCACGACAGGCCCGGTCTACGAGCAGTACTTC
TRBD2,15,-,TRBJ2-5,TRBV30,CAWQNPGLEVETQYF,TGTGCCTGGCAAAACCCGGGACTAGAGGTAGAGACCCAGTACTTC